The 10 T cell receptor beta chains below were found in one sample sequenced in a study of cytomegalovirus exposure and HLA in healthy donors. The PCR made use of 60 Vbeta and 13 Jbeta primers. Assay: immunoSEQ multiplex PCR; the TCRdb copy retains only in-frame clones and omits some. Altogether approximately 190,000 clones are present, approximately 88% being singletons, with the ten largest covering roughly 2.6%. The sample taken for sequencing was PBMCs. These receptors were obtained from a woman aged 45-65 years in good health and CMV-seropositive.

This clone was counted between two and nine times. This chain uses TRBV6-5 with TRBJ1-4; a possible D gene is TRBD1 (5 bases). Trimming pared 8 bases from V and 5 bases from J, leaving 12 bases between. The germline gives CDR1 MNHEY, CDR2 SVGAGI. The CDR3 contains 13 residues. The CDR3: CASLDIPNEKLFF. The DNA for the CDR3 is TGTGCCAGCCTGGACATACCCAATGAAAAACTGTTTTTT.

The rearrangement uses TRBV5-8 and TRBJ2-1, with TRBD2 matching over 8 bases. This CDR3 comprises 16 residues. V lost 0 bases to trimming and J lost 6 bases; unmatched junction nucleotides: 8. The germline V gene has CDR1 SGHTS and CDR2 YDEGEE. CDR3 in DNA: TGTGCCAGCAGCTTGGAGGTACGGGGGGGTCTCAATGAGCAGTTCTTC. Its protein product is CASSLEVRGGLNEQFF.

The gene calls are TRBV18 and TRBJ2-7; maybe TRBD2 (5 bases). Trimming pared 0 bases from V and 0 bases from J, leaving 9 bases between. In germline, CDR1 is KGHSH, CDR2 LQKENI. The CDR3 consists of 15 residues. The CDR3 DNA sequence: TGTGCCAGCTCACCACCCCCGGGGAGCTCCTACGAGCAGTACTTC. This sequence encodes CASSPPPGSSYEQYF.

This sequence joins TRBV5-5 and TRBJ2-3; the match to TRBD2 covers 16 bases. CDR1 SGHKS and CDR2 YYEKEE come from the germline V gene (reference sequence). The trim removed 2 bases at V and 7 bases at J, leaving 7 bases unmatched. The CDR3 covers 17 residues. This chain's CDR3 is CASSLAGTSGGANTQYF. Here the CDR3 DNA reads TGTGCCAGCAGCTTAGCCGGGACTAGCGGGGGGGCGAATACGCAGTATTTT.

The CDR3 sequence is CASTDGGVGEKLFF. DNA for the CDR3: TGTGCCAGTACGGACGGGGGGGTTGGGGAAAAACTGTTTTTT. This chain connects TRBV19 to TRBJ1-4; tentatively, D is TRBD1 (5 bases). CDR1 and CDR2 from the germline V gene are LNHDA and SQIVND (reference sequence). Trimming stripped 7 bases from V and 8 bases from J, with 17 bases between. The CDR3 sequence is 14 residues long. Full variable domain (rest looked up from reference TRBV19 and TRBJ1-4): DGGITQSPKYLFRKEGQNVTLSCEQNLNHDAMYWYRQDPGQGLRLIYYSQIVNDFQKGDIAEGYSVSREKKESFPLTVTSAQKNPTAFYLCASTDGGVGEKLFFGSGTQLSVL.

This clone has only one observation. V gene TRBV6-1 combines with J gene TRBJ2-3; 7 bases are a match to TRBD2. The CDR3 runs 14 residues. Losses at the gene ends were 8 bases for V and 3 bases for J; bases not matched to a gene: 8. Per the germline V gene, CDR1 is MNHNS and CDR2 is SASEGT. CDR3 in amino acids: CASRGDLWTDTQYF. In nucleotides, the CDR3 is TGTGCCAGCCGGGGGGACCTTTGGACAGATACGCAGTATTTT.

The chain employs TRBV27 and TRBJ2-3; maybe TRBD2 (6 bases). The CDR3 is made up of 14 amino acids. The V and J ends lost 6 bases and 0 bases respectively, with 10 bases between them. Germline CDR1 and CDR2: MNHEY and SMNVEV (reference sequence). Here the CDR3 reads CASRGGLSTDTQYF. The CDR3 nucleotides read TGTGCCAGCAGGGGGGGTCTAAGCACAGATACGCAGTATTTT.

The chain joins TRBV5-1 to TRBJ2-7; maybe TRBD1 (5 bases). CDR1 SGHRS and CDR2 YFSETQ come from the germline V gene. V was pared by 3 bases and J by 6 bases, with 10 bases between. The CDR3 has 12 residues. CDR3 region: CASSYPGPEQYF. The CDR3 region has the DNA TGCGCCAGCAGCTATCCAGGGCCCGAGCAGTACTTC.

The V call is TRBV7-2, the J call TRBJ1-2, with 7 positions matching TRBD1. Germline V gene sequence: CDR1 SGHTA, CDR2 FQGNSA. This CDR3 spans 12 amino acids. The trim removed 5 bases at V and 14 bases at J, leaving 11 bases unmatched. Here the CDR3 reads CASSLYGQARTF. The CDR3 DNA reads as TGTGCCAGCAGCCTCTACGGACAGGCGAGAACCTTC.

The CDR3 loop reads CSPPAQHF. The CDR3 coding sequence is TGCAGTCCCCCAGCCCAGCATTTT. The chain links TRBV20-1 to TRBJ1-5; D is undetermined. Trimming pared 8 bases from V and 11 bases from J, leaving 7 bases between. The germline gives CDR1 DFQATT, CDR2 SNEGSKA (reference sequence). The CDR3 is 8 amino acids.